This T cell receptor (beta chain) was found in a study of early stage breast cancer tumors. Germline V gene lookup returns CDR1 SNHLY and CDR2 FYNNEI. V was shortened by 1 base and J by 0 bases, with 6 bases between the two germline ends. The CDR3 runs to 15 residues. Comment on this clone: Other DNA sequences of this sample code for an identical CDR3.

The table came from immunoSEQ multiplex PCR; TCRdb's copy has only in-frame clones and leaves some out. The repertoire holds 25,000 to 30,000 clones, with about 83% as singletons. The source is a person in their fifties with breast cancer. This sequence joins TRBV2 and TRBJ2-2; a weak D match, TRBD1 (5 bases). Material for sequencing was blood. Here the CDR3 DNA reads TGTGCCAGCAGTGAAGGACAGTCGAACACCGGGGAGCTGTTTTTT. Translated, it gives CASSEGQSNTGELFF.